Presented here are 12 T cell receptor beta chains from one specimen sequenced in a study of cytomegalovirus exposure and HLA in healthy donors. Libraries were prepared by immunoSEQ multiplex PCR; TCRdb keeps only in-frame clonotypes and omits some of them. The profile shows 120,000 to 150,000 clones, roughly 81% of them singletons. Sequencing was done on a sample of PBMCs. These receptors were taken from a woman aged 25 to 39 in good health and CMV-seronegative.

The chain recombines TRBV18 with TRBJ2-7; 8 nucleotides line up with TRBD2. The CDR3 is 14 residues long. The V gene end was trimmed by 4 bases and the J gene end by 4 bases; junction bases not matched to a gene: 6. CDR1 and CDR2 (germline): KGHSH, LQKENI. For the CDR3, the DNA is TGTGCCAGCTCACGGCCGGGGGGGAAATACGAGCAGTACTTC. It encodes CASSRPGGKYEQYF.

This chain uses TRBV10-3 with TRBJ2-3; the match to TRBD1 covers 10 bases. Germline V gene lookup returns CDR1 ENHRY and CDR2 SYGVKD. The CDR3 loop spans 15 amino acids. V shed 9 bases and J 2 bases; nucleotides not matched to a gene: 8. CDR3 residues: CAIGMGTGATDTQYF. CDR3 nucleotide sequence: TGTGCCATTGGCATGGGGACAGGGGCCACAGATACGCAGTATTTT.

The CDR3 bases are TGTGCCAGCAGCACAGGGACTAGCGGCACCGACTCCTACGAGCAGTACTTC. Protein: CASSTGTSGTDSYEQYF. This chain uses TRBV7-9 with TRBJ2-7; 11 bases fit TRBD2. Germline V gives CDR1 SEHNR, CDR2 FQNEAQ (reference sequence). The CDR3 covers 17 residues. With V trimmed by 5 bases and J by 0 bases, 9 bases remained unmatched.

The CDR3 here is CASSLGAFTNTEAFF. CDR3 DNA sequence: TGTGCCAGCTCACTGGGGGCATTCACTAACACTGAAGCTTTCTTT. The V gene is TRBV18, the J gene TRBJ1-1; tentatively, D is TRBD1 (6 bases). V was pared by 4 bases and J by 2 bases, with 14 bases between. Germline CDR1 reads KGHSH; CDR2 reads LQKENI. This CDR3 is 15 amino acids long.

V gene TRBV5-1 combines with J gene TRBJ2-3; D not certain. The CDR3 totals 11 residues. V lost 4 bases and J 3 bases, leaving 3 bases between the germline ends. Germline V gene data show CDR1 as SGHRS and CDR2 as YFSETQ. This chain's CDR3 is CASSVTDTQYF. In nucleotides, the CDR3 is TGCGCCAGCAGCGTAACAGATACGCAGTATTTT.

The chain carries TRBV18 and TRBJ2-3; 12 positions agree with TRBD2. The CDR3 runs to 15 residues. The germline CDR1 and CDR2 sequences are KGHSH and LQKENI. V lost 3 bases to trimming and J lost 8 bases; unmatched junction nucleotides: 6. The CDR3, as DNA: TGTGCCAGCTCACCGACGGCTAGCGGGGGGGTTACGCAGTATTTT. This encodes CASSPTASGGVTQYF.

This chain links TRBV6-5 with TRBJ1-5; D is ambiguous. CDR1 MNHEY and CDR2 SVGAGI come from the germline V gene. CDR3 size: 14 residues. Between the trimmed V and J ends, which lost 6 bases and 2 bases, there was a span of 11 bases. The CDR3 here is CASSVRLGNQPQHF. CDR3 coding DNA: TGTGCCAGCAGCGTGCGGCTTGGCAATCAGCCCCAGCATTTT.

This clone came up a few times. This chain uses TRBV7-2 with TRBJ1-1; no clear D. Germline assignment: CDR1 SGHTA and CDR2 FQGNSA. V was trimmed by 2 bases and J by 0 bases, leaving 7 bases between them. There are 14 residues in the CDR3. The CDR3 region has the DNA TGTGCCAGCAGCTTATACCAGATGAACACTGAAGCTTTCTTT. It is translated as CASSLYQMNTEAFF.

Only one count was recorded for this clone. The chain carries TRBV27 and TRBJ2-7; D possibly corresponds to TRBD2 (6 bases). V lost 6 bases to trimming and J lost 2 bases, with 26 bases between them. CDR1 is MNHEY, CDR2 SMNVEV, per germline (reference sequence). CDR3 length: 18 amino acids. CDR3 protein: CASSPDRFGGTNTYEQYF. The DNA of the CDR3 is TGTGCCAGCAGCCCTGACAGATTCGGCGGGACGAACACCTACGAGCAGTACTTC.

J is TRBJ2-1 and V is TRBV18, with a weak D call TRBD1 (5 bases). Trimming stripped 6 bases from V and 8 bases from J, with 14 bases between. Germline loops: CDR1 KGHSH, CDR2 LQKENI. The length of the CDR3 is 13 residues. The CDR3 protein is CASSRTPSDEQFF. The CDR3 DNA follows: TGTGCCAGCTCGAGGACACCCAGTGATGAGCAGTTCTTC.

This chain joins TRBV11-2 and TRBJ1-2; 7 bases are shared with TRBD1. The CDR3 is made up of 13 amino acids. Germline V lookup: CDR1 SGHAT, CDR2 FQNNGV. The V and J ends lost 8 bases and 7 bases, in that order; junction bases with no gene match: 10. The CDR3 DNA follows: TGTGCCAGCGGGAAAGAGACAGGGCTTGGCTACACCTTC. Its protein is CASGKETGLGYTF. Full variable domain (rest looked up from reference TRBV11-2 and TRBJ1-2): EAGVAQSPRYKIIEKRQSVAFWCNPISGHATLYWYQQILGQGPKLLIQFQNNGVVDDSQLPKDRFSAERLKGVDSTLKIQPAKLEDSAVYLCASGKETGLGYTFGSGTRLTVV.

This clone was picked up a small number of times. The V call is TRBV5-1, the J call TRBJ2-1; the match to TRBD2 covers 11 bases. The CDR3 extends over 16 amino acids. Germline V gives CDR1 SGHRS, CDR2 YFSETQ. V lost 4 bases and J lost 8; bases outside the gene matches: 11. The CDR3 loop reads CASSLPRLAGRDEQFF. The CDR3 DNA reads as TGCGCCAGCAGCCTCCCCCGACTAGCGGGGAGGGATGAGCAGTTCTTC.